The 22 T cell receptor beta chains given below trace back to one sample, sequenced in a study of preoperative IRX-2 immunotherapy in early breast cancer. Noted treatment: preoperative locoregional IRX-2 cytokine immunotherapy. Sequencing was performed with immunoSEQ multiplex PCR; in TCRdb, only in-frame clones are kept and a portion is missing. This table holds roughly 24,000 clones, roughly 96% found once. The sample was tumor tissue, taken after IRX-2 immunotherapy. All receptors derive from a human donor with breast cancer.

The chain uses TRBV5-1 and TRBJ2-3, with 7 bases matching TRBD2. The CDR3 has 14 amino acids. Per germline, CDR1 SGHRS and CDR2 YFSETQ. Trimming at V came to 6 bases and at J to 3 bases, leaving 7 bases not matched to a gene. The CDR3 protein is CASTWEGGTDTQYF. The CDR3 DNA reads TGCGCCAGCACCTGGGAGGGCGGGACAGATACGCAGTATTTT.

The V gene is TRBV11-2, the J gene TRBJ2-7, with 7 bases identical to TRBD1. The V gene end was trimmed by 5 bases and the J gene end by 6 bases; junction bases not matched to a gene: 10. This CDR3 has 14 residues. Germline V gene data show CDR1 as SGHAT and CDR2 as FQNNGV. The CDR3 reads CASSEVEGGFEQYF. The DNA of the CDR3 is TGTGCCAGCAGCGAAGTTGAAGGGGGCTTCGAGCAGTACTTC.

This clone showed up just once. This CDR3 is CAIRTSGSYEQYF. Written as DNA, the CDR3 is TGTGCCATCAGAACTAGCGGCTCCTACGAGCAGTACTTC. This rearrangement joins TRBV10-3 to TRBJ2-7; 8 nucleotides align to TRBD2. Germline CDR1 ENHRY, CDR2 SYGVKD. The V gene end was trimmed by 6 bases and the J gene end by 0 bases; junction bases not matched to a gene: 1. The CDR3 has 13 residues.

Of note for this clone: One end of the junction varies from germline; a read error may be responsible. The chain uses TRBV6-1 and TRBJ2-7; 7 nucleotides align to TRBD2. CDR3 length equals 14 residues. Germline V gene lookup returns CDR1 MNHNS and CDR2 SASEGT. Written as DNA, the CDR3 is TGTGCCAGCAGGGAAGGACTAGTAGCCTACGAGCAGTACTTC. It is translated as CASREGLVAYEQYF.

The chain combines TRBV27 with TRBJ1-5; 8 positions match TRBD1. The CDR3 runs 16 residues. The germline gives CDR1 MNHEY, CDR2 SMNVEV (reference sequence). Losses at the gene ends were 7 bases for V and 3 bases for J; bases not matched to a gene: 11. The CDR3, as DNA: TGTGCCAGCACCCGTTCCAGGGGGCTTGTCAATCAGCCCCAGCATTTT. Its translation: CASTRSRGLVNQPQHF.

As regards this clone: An end of the junction differs from the germline gene, which may be a read error. The genes are TRBV7-7 and TRBJ2-1, with TRBD2 as a possible D gene (6 bases). Germline V lookup: CDR1 SSHAT, CDR2 FNYEAQ (reference sequence). This CDR3 is 16 amino acids long. The CDR3 loop reads CASSLAGPGTYNEQFF. The CDR3 nucleotides are TGTGCTAGCAGCTTAGCTGGGCCGGGGACTTACAATGAGCAGTTCTTC. The full variable domain, its missing parts supplied by reference TRBV7-7 and TRBJ2-1, is GAGVSQSPRYKVTKRGQDVTLRCDPISSHATLYWYQQALGQGPEFLTYFNYEAQPDKSGLPSDRFSAERPEGSISTLTIQRTEQRDSAMYRCASSLAGPGTYNEQFFGPGTRLTVL.

The chain has TRBV27 and TRBJ1-6; D is unclear. The CDR3 extends over 15 amino acids. The V gene lost 3 bases and the J gene lost 8 bases, with 14 bases spanning the gap. Germline values: CDR1 MNHEY, CDR2 SMNVEV (reference sequence). CDR3 sequence (DNA): TGTGCCAGCAGTTTTCGTGTTACCGGGGATTCACCCCTCCACTTT. The encoded protein is CASSFRVTGDSPLHF.

The chain is built from TRBV18 and TRBJ2-3; 7 bases line up with TRBD1. The CDR3 totals 15 residues. The J segment lost 1 base and the V segment lost 3 bases, leaving 4 bases of the junction unmatched. The germline V gene encodes CDR1 KGHSH and CDR2 LQKENI. The CDR3 spells CASSPNRGRTDTQYF. The CDR3 nucleotides are TGTGCCAGCTCACCCAACAGGGGTCGCACAGATACGCAGTATTTT.

The chain employs TRBV4-1 and TRBJ2-1; 10 nucleotides line up with TRBD2. The ends lost 0 bases at V and 8 bases at J; junction bases unmatched: 13. This CDR3 is built from 18 residues. Germline lookup yields CDR1 MGHRA and CDR2 YSYEKL. In DNA form, the CDR3 reads TGCGCCAGCAGCCAAGACCCCGCTCTGAGCGGGGGGGCCGATGAGCAGTTCTTC. Its protein product is CASSQDPALSGGADEQFF.

The chain joins TRBV21-1 to TRBJ2-3; the table calls TRBD2, which could not be checked here. TRBV21-1 is a documented pseudogene. The CDR3 contains 18 residues. The CDR3 bases are TGTGCCAGCAGCAAAGACACGGGGGAACTAATTTACACAGATACGCAGTATTTT. Protein sequence: CASSKDTGELIYTDTQYF.

The chain employs TRBV2 and TRBJ1-2, with TRBD1 matching 7 bases. Germline-derived CDR1 and CDR2 are SNHLY and FYNNEI. After removal of 5 bases from V and 0 bases from J, the junction contained 6 bases not matched to a gene. The CDR3 length is 15 residues. CDR3 nucleotides: TGTGCCAGCAGTCAACAGGGGCCAGCTAACTATGGCTACACCTTC. Residues: CASSQQGPANYGYTF.

The genes are TRBV7-9 and TRBJ2-7, with 11 nucleotides matching TRBD2. Germline loops: CDR1 SEHNR, CDR2 FQNEAQ (reference sequence). This CDR3 has 16 residues. J was trimmed by 1 base and V by 4 bases; bases with no gene match: 6. DNA of the CDR3: TGTGCCAGCAGCTGGATAGCGGGAGGGGGGTCCTACGAGCAGTACTTC. It specifies CASSWIAGGGSYEQYF. The complete variable domain, with remaining parts taken from reference TRBV7-9 and TRBJ2-7, reads DTGVSQNPRHKITKRGQNVTFRCDPISEHNRLYWYRQTLGQGPEFLTYFQNEAQLEKSRLLSDRFSAERPKGSFSTLEIQRTEQGDSAMYLCASSWIAGGGSYEQYFGPGTRLTVT.

The chain couples TRBV9 to TRBJ2-1, with 11 bases lining up with TRBD2. Germline CDR1 is SGDLS and CDR2 is YYNGEE. Trimming cost V 2 bases and J 4 bases; bases outside gene matches: 5. The CDR3 sequence is 16 residues long. The CDR3: CASSVWTSGSYNEQFF. Here the CDR3 DNA reads TGTGCCAGCAGCGTCTGGACTAGCGGGTCATACAATGAGCAGTTCTTC.

About this clone itself: The same CDR3 also results from other DNA sequences found in this sample. The chain recombines TRBV27 with TRBJ1-1; 9 bases are a match to TRBD1. Germline CDR1 is MNHEY and CDR2 is SMNVEV (reference sequence). This CDR3 is built from 13 residues. After removal of 5 bases from V and 5 bases from J, the junction contained 3 bases not matched to a gene. The chain's CDR3 is CASSLDRGTEAFF. DNA of the CDR3: TGTGCCAGCAGTCTCGACAGGGGGACTGAAGCTTTCTTT.

Details on this clone: The junction differs from germline at one of its ends, possibly a read error. The chain uses TRBV7-7 and TRBJ1-5; perhaps TRBD1 as D (5 bases). Germline CDR1 SSHAT, CDR2 FNYEAQ (reference sequence). The length of the CDR3 is 14 residues. CDR3: CASSSGCSNQPQHF. CDR3 bases: TGTGCTAGCAGCTCAGGGTGTAGCAATCAGCCCCAGCATTTT.

J is TRBJ1-2 and V is TRBV2, with TRBD1 matching over 8 bases. The germline V gene has CDR1 SNHLY and CDR2 FYNNEI. Germline trimming cut 4 bases from V and 2 bases from J; bases unmatched to any gene: 3. The CDR3 extends over 14 amino acids. CDR3: CASSGDRMNYGYTF. DNA of the CDR3: TGTGCCAGCAGTGGGGACAGGATGAACTATGGCTACACCTTC.

This chain links TRBV28 with TRBJ1-2; 7 nucleotides agree with TRBD1. Germline CDR1 reads MDHEN; CDR2 reads SYDVKM. The CDR3 covers 16 residues. V trimming: 6 bases; J trimming: 2 bases; junction bases outside the gene matches: 12. CDR3 nucleotide sequence: TGTGCCAGCAGGACTAATCCCGGGACAGAGAACTATGGCTACACCTTC. This sequence encodes CASRTNPGTENYGYTF.

This sequence joins TRBV5-1 and TRBJ1-2; D not resolved. V gave up 1 base and J gave up 8 bases, with 12 bases separating them. This CDR3 comprises 13 residues. Germline CDR1 is SGHRS and CDR2 is YFSETQ. CDR3 protein: CASSLPGVGGYTF. The DNA of the CDR3 is TGCGCCAGCAGCTTGCCAGGTGTGGGGGGCTACACCTTC. The full variable domain, in which reference TRBV5-1 and TRBJ1-2 provide the parts outside the CDR3, is KAGVTQTPRYLIKTRGQQVTLSCSPISGHRSVSWYQQTPGQGLQFLFEYFSETQRNKGNFPGRFSGRQFSNSRSEMNVSTLELGDSALYLCASSLPGVGGYTFGSGTRLTVV.

The chain carries TRBV6-5 and TRBJ2-1, with D possibly being TRBD2 (5 bases). With 5 bases removed from V and 5 bases from J, the gap between germline ends came to 10 bases. The CDR3 spans 13 residues. Germline loops: CDR1 MNHEY, CDR2 SVGAGI. The CDR3 DNA follows: TGTGCCAGCAGTCGGACTGCCCACAATGAGCAGTTCTTC. This translates into CASSRTAHNEQFF.

The J gene is TRBJ2-7, the V gene TRBV28; D perhaps matches TRBD1 (6 bases). CDR3 length equals 14 residues. Between the trimmed V and J ends, which lost 5 bases and 2 bases, there was a span of 13 bases. Germline CDR1 is MDHEN and CDR2 is SYDVKM. The CDR3 here is CASSPDRKTYEQYF. In DNA, the CDR3 is TGTGCCAGCAGTCCCGACAGGAAGACCTACGAGCAGTACTTC.

V usage is TRBV27 and J usage is TRBJ2-1; 9 positions match TRBD2. V dropped 5 bases and J dropped 7; count of bases not matched to a gene: 12. This CDR3 is built from 16 residues. The V gene's germline CDR1 is MNHEY and CDR2 SMNVEV (reference sequence). CDR3 residues: CASSRPGLASGNEQFF. CDR3 DNA sequence: TGTGCCAGCAGTCGCCCGGGACTAGCTTCCGGGAATGAGCAGTTCTTC.

In its sample, this clone was seen once. This sequence joins TRBV14 and TRBJ1-3; D is possibly TRBD1 (6 bases). This CDR3 has 16 amino acids. The V end lost 0 bases, the J end lost 5 bases, and 14 bases lay between the germline ends. Germline V gives CDR1 SGHDN, CDR2 FVKESK. CDR3 amino acids: CASSQDARDKRNTIYF. DNA of the CDR3: TGTGCCAGCAGCCAAGATGCCAGGGACAAGAGAAACACCATATATTTT.